One sample yielded the 7 T cell receptor beta chains listed below, sequenced in a study of identifying expanded T cells in peripheral blood. The assay was immunoSEQ multiplex PCR, and TCRdb's table has in-frame clones only and misses some. The data contain around 100,000 clones, 88% of them singletons. Input material: blood. All receptors derive from a person aged 18 to 75 in good health.

The chain couples TRBV9 to TRBJ1-4; the D gene is possibly TRBD1 (6 bases). The CDR3 extends over 13 amino acids. Germline CDR1 reads SGDLS; CDR2 reads YYNGEE. V lost 3 bases, J lost 8 bases, and 11 bases lay in between. CDR3 sequence reads: CASSGGDIEKLFF. The CDR3 nucleotides are TGTGCCAGCAGCGGGGGGGACATCGAAAAACTGTTTTTT. Full variable domain (remainder filled in from reference TRBV9 and TRBJ1-4): DSGVTQTPKHLITATGQRVTLRCSPRSGDLSVYWYQQSLDQGLQFLIQYYNGEERAKGNILERFSAQQFPDLHSELNLSSLELGDSALYFCASSGGDIEKLFFGSGTQLSVL.

The chain employs TRBV28 and TRBJ2-1; the D gene could be TRBD1 or TRBD2 (6 bases each). This CDR3 is 15 amino acids long. Trimming shortened V by 5 bases and J by 5 bases, and 16 bases separated the two germline ends. Germline V gives CDR1 MDHEN, CDR2 SYDVKM. The CDR3 nucleotides read TGTGCCAGCAGTACCCCCGGAGGGGACAACAATGAGCAGTTCTTC. Its protein product is CASSTPGGDNNEQFF.

This chain uses TRBV7-3 with TRBJ2-7; 14 positions agree with TRBD2. The germline V gene has CDR1 SGHTA and CDR2 FQGTGA. V lost 4 bases, J lost 5 bases, and 4 bases stayed unmatched. The CDR3 is 15 amino acids. The CDR3 protein is CASSSGLAGANEQYF. The CDR3 bases are TGTGCCAGCAGCTCGGGACTAGCGGGAGCTAACGAGCAGTACTTC.

The rearrangement uses TRBV7-3 and TRBJ1-5; D is uncertain. CDR3 length equals 13 residues. Trimming left V 4 bases short and J 4 bases short, with 8 bases between. Per the germline V gene, CDR1 is SGHTA and CDR2 is FQGTGA. CDR3 DNA: TGTGCCAGCAGCTCCTCGGCTAATCAGCCCCAGCATTTT. It translates to CASSSSANQPQHF. The complete variable domain, with remaining parts taken from reference TRBV7-3 and TRBJ1-5, reads GAGVSQTPSNKVTEKGKYVELRCDPISGHTALYWYRQSLGQGPEFLIYFQGTGAADDSGLPNDRFFAVRPEGSVSTLKIQRTERGDSAVYLCASSSSANQPQHFGDGTRLSIL.

The chain couples TRBV4-3 to TRBJ2-2, with D perhaps TRBD1 or TRBD2 (5 bases each). There are 13 residues in the CDR3. V shed 4 bases and J shed 6 bases, with 9 bases lying between them. Germline V gene data show CDR1 as LGHNA and CDR2 as YSLEER. CDR3 loop: CASSRSGPGELFF. The CDR3, as DNA: TGCGCCAGCAGCCGCTCGGGACCCGGGGAGCTGTTTTTT.

A single count supports this clone. This rearrangement joins TRBV28 to TRBJ2-1; 9 bases fit TRBD2. Per the germline V gene, CDR1 is MDHEN and CDR2 is SYDVKM. Trimming cost V 4 bases and J 9 bases; bases outside gene matches: 10. The CDR3 is 15 residues long. The CDR3 DNA follows: TGTGCCAGCAGTTCCTTCGCGGGGGGGCTTTCTGAGCAGTTCTTC. This sequence encodes CASSSFAGGLSEQFF.

V is TRBV4-1 and J is TRBJ1-1, with D perhaps matching TRBD1 (6 bases). Trimming took off 6 bases at V and 7 bases at J, with 18 bases between the two ends. This CDR3 is 14 amino acids long. CDR1 and CDR2 from the germline V gene are MGHRA and YSYEKL. The CDR3 region has the DNA TGCGCCAGCAGTCCGATTGGCCGACAGGATGAAGCTTTCTTT. Translated: CASSPIGRQDEAFF.